This entry features one TCR beta chain sequence. What it recognizes is unknown. Naivety among CD8 cells was defined by CD45RO negativity and positive CCR7 selection, thereby excluding terminally differentiated effector memory CD45RA+ cells. This CDR3 has 14 amino acids. Germline assignment: CDR1 SQVTM and CDR2 ANQGSEA. V was shortened by 7 bases and J by 1 base, with 15 bases between the two germline ends. This specimen comes from a study of shared clonotypes between healthy human individuals. At the level of the study: Three CD4 naive, three CD4 memory, two CD8 naive and one CD8 memory plate were used per donor.

General study findings and limits: For sorted subsets, rarefaction showed incomplete sequencing despite large depth. What naive subsets generally showed was a larger estimated richness than memory subsets showed.

Clones were read by immunoSEQ multiplex PCR, and TCRdb kept only the in-frame ones, dropping some. The sample has over 2 million clones, about 94% seen once; the top ten hold around 1.1%. This sequence was found in a man younger than 35 in good health. The rearrangement uses TRBV29-1 and TRBJ2-3, with D uncertain. The sequencing input was naive CD8+ T cells sorted from blood. CDR3 in amino acids: CSARGATGTDTQYF. The CDR3 region has the DNA TGCAGCGCCCGAGGAGCGACCGGCACAGATACGCAGTATTTT.